This T cell receptor (beta chain) was captured by sequencing in a study of cytomegalovirus exposure and HLA in healthy donors. This clone appeared a single time. Antigen specificity is unknown. This CDR3 contains 15 residues. Germline V gene sequence: CDR1 SGHTA, CDR2 FQGNSA. Trimming removed 2 bases at V and 9 bases at J, with 16 bases between. Measured with immunoSEQ multiplex PCR; TCRdb has only the in-frame clones, and not every one. The table shows 180,000 or so clones, with around 86% occurring only once. General study findings and limits: High specificity and sensitivity for cytomegalovirus status were reported for the classifier.

Sequencing was carried out using PBMCs. The sequence was obtained from a man aged 25-45 years in good health and CMV-seropositive. J is TRBJ1-4 and V is TRBV7-2; D perhaps matches TRBD1 (5 bases). CDR3 coding DNA: TGTGCCAGCAGCTTAAACGGCCCTTTGGGGCAAAAACTGTTTTTT. Amino acids: CASSLNGPLGQKLFF. The variable domain in full, with the rest retrieved from reference TRBV7-2 and TRBJ1-4, is GAGVSQSPSNKVTEKGKDVELRCDPISGHTALYWYRQSLGQGLEFLIYFQGNSAPDKSGLPSDRFSAERTGGSVSTLTIQRTQQEDSAVYLCASSLNGPLGQKLFFGSGTQLSVL.